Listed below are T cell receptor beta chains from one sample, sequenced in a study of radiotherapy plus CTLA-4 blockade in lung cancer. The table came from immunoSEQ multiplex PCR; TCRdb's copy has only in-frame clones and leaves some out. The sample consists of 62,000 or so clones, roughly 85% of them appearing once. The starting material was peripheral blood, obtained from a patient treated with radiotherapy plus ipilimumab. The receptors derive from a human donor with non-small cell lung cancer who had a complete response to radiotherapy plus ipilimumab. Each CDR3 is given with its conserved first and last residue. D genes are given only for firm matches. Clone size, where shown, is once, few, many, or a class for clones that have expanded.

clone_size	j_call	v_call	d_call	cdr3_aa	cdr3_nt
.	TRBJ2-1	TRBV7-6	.	CASSLADSEQFF	TGTGCCAGCAGCTTAGCGGATAGTGAGCAGTTCTTC
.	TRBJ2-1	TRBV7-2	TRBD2	CASSFSGTYNEQFF	TGTGCCAGCAGCTTTAGCGGGACCTACAATGAGCAGTTCTTC
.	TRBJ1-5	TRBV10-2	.	CASSGLPGSSNQPQHF	TGCGCCAGCAGTGGGCTCCCGGGATCTAGCAATCAGCCCCAGCATTTT
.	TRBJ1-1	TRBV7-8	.	CASSLRRSSEAFF	TGTGCCAGCAGCTTAAGAAGGTCGTCTGAAGCTTTCTTT
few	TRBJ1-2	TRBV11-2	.	CAGRGWDGENYGYTF	TGTGCCGGCCGAGGGTGGGACGGCGAAAACTATGGCTACACCTTC
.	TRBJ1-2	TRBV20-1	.	CSASTNYGYTF	TGCAGTGCTAGTACTAACTATGGCTACACCTTC
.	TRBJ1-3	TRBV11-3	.	CASSPPVFSGNTIYF	TGTGCCAGCAGCCCCCCGGTATTCTCTGGAAACACCATATATTTT
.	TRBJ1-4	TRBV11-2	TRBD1	CASSPSGTGGEKLFF	TGTGCCAGCAGCCCGTCCGGGACAGGCGGGGAAAAACTGTTTTTT
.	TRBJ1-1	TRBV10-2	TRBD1	CASSAMTGGLNTEAFF	TGCGCCAGCAGTGCAATGACAGGGGGTTTGAACACTGAAGCTTTCTTT
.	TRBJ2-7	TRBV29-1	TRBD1	CSVGRGLYSYEQYF	TGCAGCGTGGGCAGGGGGCTATACTCCTACGAGCAGTACTTC
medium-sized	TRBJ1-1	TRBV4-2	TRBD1	CASSQDARQGNTEAFF	TGTGCCAGCAGCCAAGATGCCCGACAGGGGAACACTGAAGCTTTCTTT
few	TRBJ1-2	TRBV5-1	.	CASSLASGGMGNGYTF	TGCGCCAGCAGCTTGGCCTCAGGAGGTATGGGAAATGGCTACACCTTC
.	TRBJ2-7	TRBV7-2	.	CASSPGLTYEQYF	TGTGCCAGCAGCCCAGGGTTAACCTACGAGCAGTACTTC
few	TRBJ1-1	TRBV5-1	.	CASIPSRGLSTEAFF	TGCGCCAGCATTCCCTCGAGGGGCCTGAGCACTGAAGCTTTCTTT
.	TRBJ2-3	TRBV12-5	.	CASGFPGLTDTQYF	TGTGCTAGTGGTTTCCCCGGGCTTACAGATACGCAGTATTTT
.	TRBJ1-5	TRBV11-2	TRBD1	CASSGWTGSNQPQHF	TGTGCCAGCAGCGGCTGGACAGGGAGCAATCAGCCCCAGCATTTT
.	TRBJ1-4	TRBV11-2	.	CASSLQERNEKLFF	TGTGCCAGCAGCTTACAGGAACGCAATGAAAAACTGTTTTTT
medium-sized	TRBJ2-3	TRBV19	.	CASSRLTTDTQYF	TGTGCCAGTAGTAGACTGACCACAGATACGCAGTATTTT
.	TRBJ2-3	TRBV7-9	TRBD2	CASSYLGSSSGRDTQYF	TGTGCCAGCAGCTACCTCGGGAGTTCTAGCGGGAGAGATACGCAGTATTTT
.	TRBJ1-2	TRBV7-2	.	CASSPPLRTDYGYTF	TGTGCCAGCAGCCCCCCTTTGCGGACGGACTATGGCTACACCTTC
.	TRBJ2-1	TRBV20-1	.	CSALGSGEQFF	TGCAGTGCCCTCGGGTCCGGTGAGCAGTTCTTC
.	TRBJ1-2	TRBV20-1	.	CSARRVGGYTF	TGCAGTGCTAGAAGGGTAGGGGGCTACACCTTC
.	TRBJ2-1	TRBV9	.	CASSVGGWDNEQFF	TGTGCCAGCAGCGTAGGGGGTTGGGATAATGAGCAGTTCTTC
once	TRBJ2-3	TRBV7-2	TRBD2	CASSLFLSGGSTDTQYF	TGTGCCAGCAGCTTATTTCTTAGCGGGGGCAGCACAGATACGCAGTATTTT
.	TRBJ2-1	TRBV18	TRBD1	CASSRDRDYNEQFF	TGTGCCAGCTCACGGGACAGGGACTACAATGAGCAGTTCTTC
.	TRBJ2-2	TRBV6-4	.	CASSEVADTGELFF	TGTGCCAGCAGTGAGGTAGCGGACACCGGGGAGCTGTTTTTT
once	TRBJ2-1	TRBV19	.	CASSIRGGEQFF	TGTGCCAGTAGTATTAGGGGAGGTGAGCAGTTCTTC
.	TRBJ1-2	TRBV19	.	CASKTPQGEYGYTF	TGTGCCAGTAAGACCCCCCAAGGGGAATATGGCTACACCTTC
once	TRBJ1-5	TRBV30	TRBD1	CAWSVRGGPGGNQPQHF	TGTGCCTGGAGTGTAAGAGGGGGCCCCGGGGGCAATCAGCCCCAGCATTTT
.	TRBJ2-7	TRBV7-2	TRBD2	CASSLSGGSSYEQYF	TGTGCCAGCAGCCTAAGCGGGGGGAGCTCCTACGAGCAGTACTTC
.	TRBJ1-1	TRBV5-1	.	CASNTGNTEAFF	TGCGCCAGCAATACGGGAAACACTGAAGCTTTCTTT
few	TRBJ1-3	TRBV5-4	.	CASSLGGAPGNTIYF	TGTGCCAGCAGCTTGGGGGGGGCGCCGGGAAACACCATATATTTT
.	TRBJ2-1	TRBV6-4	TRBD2	CASSARTSGRNEQFF	TGTGCCAGCAGTGCCCGGACTAGCGGGAGAAATGAGCAGTTCTTC
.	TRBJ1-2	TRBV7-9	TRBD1	CASSPGDSVFYGYTF	TGTGCCAGCAGCCCCGGGGACAGCGTATTCTATGGCTACACCTTC
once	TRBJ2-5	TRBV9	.	CASSVTGQETQYF	TGTGCCAGCAGCGTAACAGGGCAAGAGACCCAGTACTTC
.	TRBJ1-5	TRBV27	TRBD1	CASSLQGVDQPQHF	TGTGCCAGCAGTCTTCAGGGGGTCGATCAGCCCCAGCATTTT
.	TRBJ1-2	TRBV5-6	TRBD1	CASSLGQTIIEWGYTF	TGTGCCAGCAGCCTGGGACAGACCATTATTGAGTGGGGCTACACCTTC
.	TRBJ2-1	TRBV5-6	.	CASSALWGYEQFF	TGTGCCAGCAGCGCCCTTTGGGGGTATGAGCAGTTCTTC
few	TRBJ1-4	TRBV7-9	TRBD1	CASRGDSRNEKLFF	TGTGCCAGCAGGGGGGACAGCCGGAATGAAAAACTGTTTTTT
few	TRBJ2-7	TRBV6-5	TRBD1	CASSRTGLYEQYF	TGTGCCAGCAGTCGGACAGGGTTGTACGAGCAGTACTTC
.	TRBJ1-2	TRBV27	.	CASSPVAGGYTF	TGTGCCAGCAGTCCCGTGGCGGGGGGCTACACCTTC
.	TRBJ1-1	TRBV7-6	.	CASSPRAGDGTEAFF	TGTGCCAGCAGCCCTAGAGCAGGGGATGGGACTGAAGCTTTCTTT
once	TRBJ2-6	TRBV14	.	CASRANSGANVLTF	TGTGCCAGCAGGGCCAACTCTGGGGCCAACGTCCTGACTTTC
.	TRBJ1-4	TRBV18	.	CASSLQGVPNEKLFF	TGTGCCAGCTCACTTCAGGGTGTACCTAATGAAAAACTGTTTTTT